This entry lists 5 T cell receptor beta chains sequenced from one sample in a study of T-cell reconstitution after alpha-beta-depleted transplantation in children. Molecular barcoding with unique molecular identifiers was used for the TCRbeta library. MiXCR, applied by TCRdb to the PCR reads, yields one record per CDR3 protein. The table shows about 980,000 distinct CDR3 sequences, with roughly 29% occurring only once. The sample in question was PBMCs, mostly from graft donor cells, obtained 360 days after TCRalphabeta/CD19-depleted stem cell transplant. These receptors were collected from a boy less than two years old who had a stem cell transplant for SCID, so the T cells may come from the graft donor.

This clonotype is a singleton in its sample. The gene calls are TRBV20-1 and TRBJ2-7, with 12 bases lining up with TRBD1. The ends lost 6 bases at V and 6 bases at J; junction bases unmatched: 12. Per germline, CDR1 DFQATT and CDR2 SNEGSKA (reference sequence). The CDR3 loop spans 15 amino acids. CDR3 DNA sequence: TGCAGTGCCCAGAATCGGGACAGGGGGCTGTCCGAGCAGTACTTC. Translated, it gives CSAQNRDRGLSEQYF.

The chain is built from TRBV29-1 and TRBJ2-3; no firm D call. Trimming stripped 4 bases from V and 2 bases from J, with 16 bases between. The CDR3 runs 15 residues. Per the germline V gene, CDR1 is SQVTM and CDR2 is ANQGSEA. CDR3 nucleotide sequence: TGCAGCGTTGTTCCACCGTGGGCGGTCACAGATACGCAGTATTTT. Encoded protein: CSVVPPWAVTDTQYF.

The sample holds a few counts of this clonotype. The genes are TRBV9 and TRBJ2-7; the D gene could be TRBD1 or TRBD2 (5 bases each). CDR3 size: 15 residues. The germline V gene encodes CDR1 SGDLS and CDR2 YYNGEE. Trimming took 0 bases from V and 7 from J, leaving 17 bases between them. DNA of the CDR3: TGTGCCAGCAGCGTAGCCGGGACGGCGGAAGGGGAGCAGTACTTC. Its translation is CASSVAGTAEGEQYF.

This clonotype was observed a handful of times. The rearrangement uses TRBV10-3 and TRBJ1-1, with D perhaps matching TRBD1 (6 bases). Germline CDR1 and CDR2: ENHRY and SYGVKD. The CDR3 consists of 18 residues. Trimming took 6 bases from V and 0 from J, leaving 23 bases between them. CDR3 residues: CAISPTGAPRPMNTEAFF. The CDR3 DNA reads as TGTGCCATCAGCCCTACGGGGGCGCCCCGTCCAATGAACACTGAAGCTTTCTTT.

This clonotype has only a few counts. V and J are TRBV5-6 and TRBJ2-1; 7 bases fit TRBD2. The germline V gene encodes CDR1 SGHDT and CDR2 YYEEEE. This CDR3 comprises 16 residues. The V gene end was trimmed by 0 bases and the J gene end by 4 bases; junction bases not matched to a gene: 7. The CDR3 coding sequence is TGTGCCAGCAGCTTGGTGGGCCCAGCGGGGTACAATGAGCAGTTCTTC. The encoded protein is CASSLVGPAGYNEQFF.